The present T cell receptor (beta chain) was sequenced within a study of cytomegalovirus exposure and HLA in healthy donors. Study-level findings and limits: In a later analysis, HLA-C alleles had the fewest associated TCRs, DRB1 alleles the most. Clonal expansion, a later analysis showed, was greater in HLA-associated TCR beta chains than in equally common others. Fewer N-insertions (relative to the approximately 700-donor mean) were reportedly seen in an Asian-associated ancestry cluster in a later analysis.

Remarks on this clone: Its antigen is unknown.

The CDR3 extends over 10 amino acids. Between the trimmed V and J ends, which lost 8 bases and 14 bases, there was a span of 13 bases. CDR1 and CDR2 from the germline V gene are LNHDA and SQIVND (reference sequence). The PCR used 60 Vbeta and 13 Jbeta primers. Original analysis: In a later analysis, the count reached 74 million or so unique TCR beta chains, with about 9.9 million shared. Using immunoSEQ multiplex PCR, the repertoire was profiled, and TCRdb retains in-frame clones only, with some absent. Clonal size and the V and J genes are those of that table, whereas D and trimming came from the DNA. The profile covers nearly 200,000 clones, with about three quarters appearing a single time and roughly 2.1% taken by the ten largest.

The sequenced sample consisted of PBMCs. This sequence originates from a woman in her thirties in good health and CMV-seropositive. The chain combines TRBV19 with TRBJ2-1, with no clear D. CDR3 residues: CASHILNEFF. CDR3 bases: TGTGCCAGTCACATTCTTAACGAGTTCTTC.